The 17 T cell receptor beta chains listed next were all sequenced from one sample in a study of blood T cell repertoires in COVID-19. TCRdb's copy holds only in-frame clones and misses some; the assay was immunoSEQ multiplex PCR. The sample contains roughly 110,000 clones, about 90% of which appear only once. What was sequenced was peripheral blood. The origin of the receptors is a woman aged 45-59 years with acute or convalescent COVID-19.

The gene calls are TRBV5-4 and TRBJ1-2; 10 bases agree with TRBD1. The CDR3 sequence is 14 residues long. The J segment lost 6 bases and the V segment lost 4 bases, leaving 6 bases of the junction unmatched. The germline CDR1 and CDR2 sequences are SGHNT and YYREEE (reference sequence). The CDR3 DNA is TGTGCCAGCAGCCAGGACAGGGGGGTAGATGGCTACACCTTC. It is translated as CASSQDRGVDGYTF.

This clone is a singleton in its sample. The chain links TRBV9 to TRBJ1-2; D is possibly TRBD1 (6 bases). This CDR3 has 16 residues. Trimming removed 2 bases from V and 4 bases from J, with 18 bases in between. Germline V gene sequence: CDR1 SGDLS, CDR2 YYNGEE. CDR3 protein: CASSVQGETGPYGYTF. CDR3 in DNA: TGTGCCAGCAGCGTCCAAGGAGAGACAGGACCCTATGGCTACACCTTC.

This chain connects TRBV5-1 to TRBJ1-5, with 7 bases aligning to TRBD1. The CDR3 sequence is 15 residues long. Per the germline V gene, CDR1 is SGHRS and CDR2 is YFSETQ. The trim removed 4 bases at V and 4 bases at J, leaving 8 bases unmatched. CDR3 in DNA: TGCGCCAGCAGCCAAGGGACAGAAAAAAATCAGCCCCAGCATTTT. Its protein product is CASSQGTEKNQPQHF. Full variable domain (missing parts from reference TRBV5-1 and TRBJ1-5): KAGVTQTPRYLIKTRGQQVTLSCSPISGHRSVSWYQQTPGQGLQFLFEYFSETQRNKGNFPGRFSGRQFSNSRSEMNVSTLELGDSALYLCASSQGTEKNQPQHFGDGTRLSIL.

This chain connects TRBV21-1 to TRBJ2-3; the table names TRBD1, a call not compared with the DNA. TRBV21-1 is reported as a pseudogene. The CDR3 extends over 16 amino acids. This CDR3 reads CASSGTGKFSTDTQYF. CDR3 DNA sequence: TGTGCCAGCAGCGGGACAGGGAAATTTAGCACAGATACGCAGTATTTT.

V is TRBV7-3 and J is TRBJ2-2; TRBD2 matches 10 bases. CDR3 size: 16 residues. Trimming removed 2 bases from V and 3 bases from J; junction bases left unmatched: 3. In germline, CDR1 is SGHTA, CDR2 FQGTGA. CDR3 sequence: CASSLLAGVDTGELFF. The CDR3 bases are TGTGCCAGCAGCTTACTAGCGGGAGTGGACACCGGGGAGCTGTTTTTT.

V usage is TRBV3-1 (or the pseudogene TRBV3-2) and J usage is TRBJ1-2; possibly TRBD1 for D (5 bases). V was cut by 3 bases and J by 6 bases, with 14 bases left in between. Germline lookup yields CDR1 LGHDT and CDR2 YNNKEL (reference sequence). The CDR3 sequence is 14 residues long. The CDR3, as DNA: TGTGCCAGCAGCCAGGACAATTTGGACCATGGCTACACCTTC. Its translation is CASSQDNLDHGYTF.

The J gene is TRBJ2-1, the V gene TRBV7-8, with 10 nucleotides matching TRBD2. The junction had 7 bases not matched to a gene; V was cut back by 4 bases and J by 7 bases. This CDR3 is 15 amino acids long. CDR1 is SGHVS and CDR2 is FQNEAQ in the germline V gene. This CDR3 is CASSYSGGAKNEQFF. The CDR3 DNA reads as TGTGCCAGCAGCTACAGCGGGGGGGCCAAGAATGAGCAGTTCTTC. Filled out from reference TRBV7-8 and TRBJ2-1, the complete variable domain reads GAGVSQSPRYKVAKRGQDVALRCDPISGHVSLFWYQQALGQGPEFLTYFQNEAQLDKSGLPSDRFFAERPEGSVSTLKIQRTQQEDSAVYLCASSYSGGAKNEQFFGPGTRLTVL.

The rearrangement links TRBV20-1 to TRBJ2-7; 12 nucleotides line up with TRBD1. Per germline, CDR1 DFQATT and CDR2 SNEGSKA (reference sequence). V was clipped by 3 bases and J by 5 bases; unmatched bases: 8. The CDR3 spans 15 residues. CDR3 in amino acids: CSASDPGTGGHEQYF. CDR3 sequence (DNA): TGCAGTGCTAGTGATCCCGGGACAGGGGGCCACGAGCAGTACTTC.

The chain joins TRBV7-8 to TRBJ2-3; no clear D gene. CDR1 SGHVS and CDR2 FQNEAQ come from the germline V gene. Deletions cut 5 bases from V and 6 bases from J, with 9 bases between. CDR3 length: 12 residues. The CDR3 coding sequence is TGTGCCAGCAGCCATTCCAGGGATACGCAGTATTTT. Its protein product is CASSHSRDTQYF. The whole variable domain, remainder taken from reference TRBV7-8 and TRBJ2-3, is GAGVSQSPRYKVAKRGQDVALRCDPISGHVSLFWYQQALGQGPEFLTYFQNEAQLDKSGLPSDRFFAERPEGSVSTLKIQRTQQEDSAVYLCASSHSRDTQYFGPGTRLTVL.

This clone has a single count. V is TRBV5-6 and J is TRBJ1-1; no firm D call. This CDR3 has 14 amino acids. V was cut by 0 bases and J by 5 bases, with 11 bases left in between. Germline CDR1 reads SGHDT; CDR2 reads YYEEEE. CDR3 region: CASSLEFPRTEAFF. In DNA form, the CDR3 reads TGTGCCAGCAGCTTGGAATTTCCGAGAACTGAAGCTTTCTTT.

The genes are TRBV18 and TRBJ2-7; 12 nucleotides line up with TRBD2. This CDR3 contains 15 residues. CDR1 is KGHSH, CDR2 LQKENI, per germline. With V trimmed by 6 bases and J by 4 bases, 7 bases remained unmatched. CDR3 in amino acids: CASSPTGTSGYEQYF. The CDR3 nucleotides are TGTGCCAGCTCCCCAACCGGGACTAGCGGGTACGAGCAGTACTTC.

The V and J genes are TRBV18 and TRBJ2-7, with D perhaps matching TRBD2 (5 bases). CDR3 size: 14 residues. With 3 bases removed from V and 7 bases from J, the gap between germline ends came to 16 bases. CDR1 and CDR2 from the germline V gene are KGHSH and LQKENI. The CDR3 reads CASSPAGGQIEQYF. CDR3 coding DNA: TGTGCCAGCTCACCGGCCGGCGGGCAAATAGAGCAGTACTTC.

The V and J genes are TRBV7-6 and TRBJ1-5; possibly TRBD1 for D (5 bases). The germline gives CDR1 SGHVS, CDR2 FNYEAQ. The germline V and J ends were trimmed by 1 base and 3 bases, with 10 bases remaining between them. This CDR3 is 15 amino acids long. CDR3 nucleotides: TGTGCCAGCAGCTTAGGAACAGGCGACAATCAGCCCCAGCATTTT. It specifies CASSLGTGDNQPQHF.

The chain is built from TRBV28 and TRBJ1-5, with D unresolved. Germline CDR1 reads MDHEN; CDR2 reads SYDVKM. This CDR3 contains 15 residues. V lost 2 bases, J lost 0 bases, and 8 bases lay in between. Here the CDR3 reads CASSLTLHSNQPQHF. In DNA form, the CDR3 reads TGTGCCAGCAGTTTAACTCTTCATAGCAATCAGCCCCAGCATTTT.

V is TRBV27 and J is TRBJ1-1, with TRBD1 identical over 11 bases. Trimming at V came to 7 bases and at J to 6 bases, leaving 7 bases not matched to a gene. CDR1 and CDR2 from the germline V gene are MNHEY and SMNVEV (reference sequence). The CDR3 covers 14 residues. The CDR3 reads CASNPGQGGAEAFF. CDR3 sequence (DNA): TGTGCCAGCAATCCGGGACAGGGGGGAGCTGAAGCTTTCTTT.

This sequence joins TRBV19 and TRBJ2-3; D uncertain. The CDR3 has 14 residues. V lost 2 bases, J lost 1 base, and 7 bases lay in between. CDR1 and CDR2 from the germline V gene are LNHDA and SQIVND (reference sequence). The CDR3 DNA sequence: TGTGCCAGTAGTATATGGTCGGGCACAGATACGCAGTATTTT. Amino acid sequence: CASSIWSGTDTQYF.

This chain joins TRBV3-1 (or the pseudogene TRBV3-2) and TRBJ1-3; D remains unclear. The germline V gene has CDR1 LGHDT and CDR2 YNNKEL (reference sequence). The CDR3 loop spans 15 amino acids. V lost 0 bases, J lost 2 bases, and 8 bases lay in between. The chain's CDR3 is CASSQDAGTGNTIYF. For the CDR3, the DNA is TGTGCCAGCAGCCAAGATGCCGGGACTGGAAACACCATATATTTT.